This entry describes one T cell receptor beta chain. The antigen is not known. This CDR3 is built from 12 residues. Trimming took off 5 bases at V and 9 bases at J, with 15 bases between the two ends. CDR1 and CDR2 from the germline V gene are SGHKS and YYEKEE (reference sequence). The entry originates in a study of OX40 agonist ivuxolimab in advanced cancers. The study's findings and limits: Some nonresponders additionally presented with little normalized T-cell clonal expansion. There were, on average, more expanded clones in CD8+ T cells than in CD4+.

Patients were excluded for autoimmune disease history or systemic immunosuppression. Peripheral blood came from all dose cohorts at three timepoints. The table came from immunoSEQ multiplex PCR; TCRdb's copy has only in-frame clones and leaves some out. Of 90,000 to 100,000 clones listed, more than 95% were seen once; the top ten hold just over 2%. This sequence originates from an adult with an advanced solid tumor such as melanoma, head and neck, liver or kidney cancer. This sequence joins TRBV5-5 and TRBJ2-7; weak D call: TRBD1 (6 bases). Material: CD4+ or CD8+ T cells sorted from blood, obtained in a trial of the OX40 agonist ivuxolimab. CDR3 sequence reads: CASRSLGGRQYF. The CDR3 DNA sequence: TGTGCCAGCAGATCTCTAGGGGGAAGGCAGTACTTC.